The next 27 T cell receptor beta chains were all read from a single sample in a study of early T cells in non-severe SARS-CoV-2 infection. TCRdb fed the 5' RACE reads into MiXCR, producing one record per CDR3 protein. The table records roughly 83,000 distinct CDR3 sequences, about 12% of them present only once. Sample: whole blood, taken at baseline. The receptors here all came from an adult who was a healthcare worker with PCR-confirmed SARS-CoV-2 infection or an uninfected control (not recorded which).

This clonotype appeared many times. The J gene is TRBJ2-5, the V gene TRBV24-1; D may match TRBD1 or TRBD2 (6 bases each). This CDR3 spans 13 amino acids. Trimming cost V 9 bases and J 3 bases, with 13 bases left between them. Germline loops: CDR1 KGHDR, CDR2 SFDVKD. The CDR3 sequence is CATPTGAEETQYF. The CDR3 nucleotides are TGTGCCACCCCCACGGGGGCTGAAGAGACCCAGTACTTC.

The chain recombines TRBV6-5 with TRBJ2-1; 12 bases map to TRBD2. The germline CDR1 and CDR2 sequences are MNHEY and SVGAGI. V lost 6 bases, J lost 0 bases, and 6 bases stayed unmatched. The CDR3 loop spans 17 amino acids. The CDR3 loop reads CASRRTSGILSYNEQFF. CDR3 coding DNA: TGTGCCAGCAGACGGACTAGCGGGATCCTCTCCTACAATGAGCAGTTCTTC.

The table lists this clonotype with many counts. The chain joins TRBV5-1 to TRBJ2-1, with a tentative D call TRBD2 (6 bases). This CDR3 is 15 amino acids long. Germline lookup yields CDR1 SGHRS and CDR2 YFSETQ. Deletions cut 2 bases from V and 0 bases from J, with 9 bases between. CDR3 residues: CASSFGGSSYNEQFF. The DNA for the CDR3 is TGCGCCAGCAGCTTTGGGGGGAGCTCCTACAATGAGCAGTTCTTC.

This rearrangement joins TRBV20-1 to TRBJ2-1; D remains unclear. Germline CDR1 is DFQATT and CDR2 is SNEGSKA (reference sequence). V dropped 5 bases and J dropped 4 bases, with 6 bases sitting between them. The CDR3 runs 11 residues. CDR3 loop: CSAEKYNEQFF. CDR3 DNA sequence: TGCAGTGCTGAGAAGTACAATGAGCAGTTCTTC.

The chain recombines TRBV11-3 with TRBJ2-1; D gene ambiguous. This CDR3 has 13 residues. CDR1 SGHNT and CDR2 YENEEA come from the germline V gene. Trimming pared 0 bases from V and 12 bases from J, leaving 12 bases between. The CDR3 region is CASSLDPGTGQFF. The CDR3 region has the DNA TGTGCCAGCAGCTTAGATCCCGGCACTGGGCAGTTCTTC.

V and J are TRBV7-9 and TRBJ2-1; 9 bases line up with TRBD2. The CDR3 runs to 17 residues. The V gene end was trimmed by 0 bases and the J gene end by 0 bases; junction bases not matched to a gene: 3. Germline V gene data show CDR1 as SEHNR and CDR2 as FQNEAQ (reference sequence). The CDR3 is CASSLAFSGSSYNEQFF. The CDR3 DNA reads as TGTGCCAGCAGCTTAGCTTTTAGCGGGAGCTCCTACAATGAGCAGTTCTTC.

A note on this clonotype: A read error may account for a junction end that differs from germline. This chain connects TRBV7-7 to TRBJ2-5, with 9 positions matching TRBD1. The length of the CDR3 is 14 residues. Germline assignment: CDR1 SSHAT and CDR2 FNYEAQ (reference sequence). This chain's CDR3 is CASSQDRGTETQYF. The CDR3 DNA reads TGTGCTAGCAGCCAGGACAGGGGAACGGAGACCCAGTACTTC.

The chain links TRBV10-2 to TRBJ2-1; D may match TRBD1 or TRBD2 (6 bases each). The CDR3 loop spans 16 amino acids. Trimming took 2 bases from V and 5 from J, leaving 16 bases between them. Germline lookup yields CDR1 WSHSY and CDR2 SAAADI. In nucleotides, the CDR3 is TGCGCCAGCAGTGAGGGAGGGGGGCCCCTGAACAATGAGCAGTTCTTC. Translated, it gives CASSEGGGPLNNEQFF.

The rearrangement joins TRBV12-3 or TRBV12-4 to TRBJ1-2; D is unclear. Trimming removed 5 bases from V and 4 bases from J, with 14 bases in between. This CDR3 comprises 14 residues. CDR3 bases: TGTGCCAGCAGTCCCACCGGGATGACCTATGGCTACACCTTC. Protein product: CASSPTGMTYGYTF.

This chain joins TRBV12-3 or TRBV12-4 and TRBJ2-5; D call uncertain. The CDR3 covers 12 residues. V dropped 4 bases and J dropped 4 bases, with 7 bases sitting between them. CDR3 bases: TGTGCCAGCAGTTCTGTCCCAGAGACCCAGTACTTC. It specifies CASSSVPETQYF.

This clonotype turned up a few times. As DNA, the CDR3 is TGTGCCAGCAGGGTAGGGACTAGCGGGAGTAATGAGCAGTTCTTC. This translates into CASRVGTSGSNEQFF. The chain carries TRBV27 and TRBJ2-1, with 14 bases lining up with TRBD2. This CDR3 is built from 15 residues. Germline CDR1 is MNHEY and CDR2 is SMNVEV (reference sequence). V lost 6 bases, J lost 7 bases, and 5 bases stayed unmatched.

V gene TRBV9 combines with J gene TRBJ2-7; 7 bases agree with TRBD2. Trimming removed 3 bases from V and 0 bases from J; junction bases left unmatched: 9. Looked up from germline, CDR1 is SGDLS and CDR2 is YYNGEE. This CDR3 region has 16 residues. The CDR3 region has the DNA TGTGCCAGCAGCGGCGGCGCGGGCGGGAGCTCCTACGAGCAGTACTTC. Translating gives CASSGGAGGSSYEQYF.

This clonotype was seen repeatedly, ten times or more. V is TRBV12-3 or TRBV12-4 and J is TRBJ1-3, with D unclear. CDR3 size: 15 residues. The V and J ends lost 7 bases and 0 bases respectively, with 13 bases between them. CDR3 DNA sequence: TGTGCCAGCATCTCCACCGGCTACTCTGGAAACACCATATATTTT. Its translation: CASISTGYSGNTIYF.

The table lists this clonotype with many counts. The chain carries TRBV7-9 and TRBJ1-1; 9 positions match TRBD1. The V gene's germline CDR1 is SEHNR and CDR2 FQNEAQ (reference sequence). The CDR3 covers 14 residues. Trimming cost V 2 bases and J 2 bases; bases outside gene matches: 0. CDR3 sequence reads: CASSLTGGNTEAFF. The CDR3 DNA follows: TGTGCCAGCAGCTTAACAGGGGGCAACACTGAAGCTTTCTTT.

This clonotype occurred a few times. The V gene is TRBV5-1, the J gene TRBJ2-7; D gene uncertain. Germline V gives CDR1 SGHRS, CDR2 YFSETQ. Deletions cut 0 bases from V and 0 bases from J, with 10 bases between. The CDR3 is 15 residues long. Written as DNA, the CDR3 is TGCGCCAGCAGCTTGGTTCCGCAGGCCTCCTACGAGCAGTACTTC. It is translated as CASSLVPQASYEQYF.

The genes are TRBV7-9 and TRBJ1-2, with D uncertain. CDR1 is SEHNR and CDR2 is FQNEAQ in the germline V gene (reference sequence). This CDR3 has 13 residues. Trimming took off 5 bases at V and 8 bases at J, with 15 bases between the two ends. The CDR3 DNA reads TGTGCCAGCAGCGCGGACGTCAGTTCGGGCTACACCTTC. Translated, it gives CASSADVSSGYTF.

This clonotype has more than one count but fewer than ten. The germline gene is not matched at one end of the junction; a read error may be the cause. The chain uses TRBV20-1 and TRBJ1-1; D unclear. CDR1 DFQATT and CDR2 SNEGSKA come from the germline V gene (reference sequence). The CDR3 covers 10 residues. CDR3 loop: CSARQTEVFF. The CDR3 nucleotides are TGCAGTGCTAGACAGACTGAAGTTTTCTTT.

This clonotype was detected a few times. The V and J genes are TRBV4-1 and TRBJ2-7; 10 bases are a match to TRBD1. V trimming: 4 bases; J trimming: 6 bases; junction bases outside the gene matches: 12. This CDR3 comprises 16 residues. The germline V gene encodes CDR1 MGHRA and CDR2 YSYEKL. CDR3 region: CASSPRRDRGLFEQYF. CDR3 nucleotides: TGCGCCAGCAGCCCTCGCCGGGACAGGGGCCTCTTCGAGCAGTACTTC.

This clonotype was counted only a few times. The CDR3 region has the DNA TGTGCCAGCAGCTTGGGGGCGGGAGGCCCCTACGAGCAGTACTTC. It codes for CASSLGAGGPYEQYF. V and J are TRBV5-6 and TRBJ2-7; 8 bases match TRBD2. V lost 0 bases and J lost 2; bases outside the gene matches: 4. The CDR3 has 15 residues. The germline V gene has CDR1 SGHDT and CDR2 YYEEEE. Full variable domain (remainder filled in from reference TRBV5-6 and TRBJ2-7): DAGVTQSPTHLIKTRGQQVTLRCSPKSGHDTVSWYQQALGQGPQFIFQYYEEEERQRGNFPDRFSGHQFPNYSSELNVNALLLGDSALYLCASSLGAGGPYEQYFGPGTRLTVT.

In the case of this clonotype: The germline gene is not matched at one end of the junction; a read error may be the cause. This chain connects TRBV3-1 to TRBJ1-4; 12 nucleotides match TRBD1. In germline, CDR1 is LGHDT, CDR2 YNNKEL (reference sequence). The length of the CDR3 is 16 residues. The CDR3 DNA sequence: TGTGCCAGCCGCCAGGGACAGGGGGCTTCGGATGAAAAACTGTTTTTT. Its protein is CASRQGQGASDEKLFF. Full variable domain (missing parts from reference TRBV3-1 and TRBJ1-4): DTAVSQTPKYLVTQMGNDKSIKCEQNLGHDTMYWYKQDSKKFLKIMFSYNNKELIINETVPNRFSPKSPDKAHLNLHINSLELGDSAVYFCASRQGQGASDEKLFFGSGTQLSVL.

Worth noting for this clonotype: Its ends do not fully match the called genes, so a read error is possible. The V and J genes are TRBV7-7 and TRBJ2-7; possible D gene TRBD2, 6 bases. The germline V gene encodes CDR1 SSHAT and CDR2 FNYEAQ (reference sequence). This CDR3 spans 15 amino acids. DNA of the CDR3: TGTGCTAGCAGCTCCCACCCCGGGGGTTCCTACGAGCAGTACTTC. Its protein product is CASSSHPGGSYEQYF.

The CDR3 DNA sequence: TGTGCCAGCAGCTCGGACGGTTACAATCAGCCCCAGCATTTT. Amino acids: CASSSDGYNQPQHF. This sequence joins TRBV5-6 and TRBJ1-5; D unresolved. This CDR3 contains 14 residues. V lost 3 bases, J lost 3 bases, and 10 bases lay in between. Germline V lookup: CDR1 SGHDT, CDR2 YYEEEE.

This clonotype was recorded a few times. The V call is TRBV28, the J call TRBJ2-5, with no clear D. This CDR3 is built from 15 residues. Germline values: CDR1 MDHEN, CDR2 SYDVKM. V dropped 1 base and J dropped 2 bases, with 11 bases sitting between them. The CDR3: CASSLYGDQQETQYF. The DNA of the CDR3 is TGTGCCAGCAGTTTATATGGGGATCAACAAGAGACCCAGTACTTC.

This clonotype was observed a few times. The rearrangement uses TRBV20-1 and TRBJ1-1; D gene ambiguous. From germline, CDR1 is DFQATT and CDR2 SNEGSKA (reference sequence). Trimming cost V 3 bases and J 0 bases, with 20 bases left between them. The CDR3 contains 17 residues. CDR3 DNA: TGCAGTGCTAGCCCGACCGGGAGCATAATATTGAACACTGAAGCTTTCTTT. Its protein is CSASPTGSIILNTEAFF.

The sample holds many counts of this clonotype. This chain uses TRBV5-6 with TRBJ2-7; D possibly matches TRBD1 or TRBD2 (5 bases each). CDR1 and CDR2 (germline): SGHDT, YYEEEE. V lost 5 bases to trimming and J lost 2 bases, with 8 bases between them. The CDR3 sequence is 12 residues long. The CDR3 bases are TGTGCCAGCAGGGGACCCACCTACGAGCAGTACTTC. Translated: CASRGPTYEQYF.

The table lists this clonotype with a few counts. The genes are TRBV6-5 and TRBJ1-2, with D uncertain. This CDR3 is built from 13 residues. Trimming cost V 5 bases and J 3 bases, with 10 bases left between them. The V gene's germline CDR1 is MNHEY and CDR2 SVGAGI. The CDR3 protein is CASSNRGDYGYTF. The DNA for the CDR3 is TGTGCCAGCAGTAACCGGGGAGACTATGGCTACACCTTC.

CDR3 sequence (DNA): TGTGCCAGCGGGATAAACTCTGGAAACACCATATATTTT. Translated: CASGINSGNTIYF. This chain connects TRBV6-5 to TRBJ1-3; no clear D. The CDR3 is 13 residues long. V dropped 8 bases and J dropped 0 bases, with 8 bases sitting between them. CDR1 and CDR2 (germline): MNHEY, SVGAGI.